One and the same sample provided the 14 T cell receptor beta chains below, sequenced in a study of blood T cell repertoires in COVID-19 (dated by TCRdb to about 2020). Receptor libraries were prepared by the immunoSEQ multiplex PCR assay. The source is immuneACCESS, and TCRdb retained only in-frame sequences with V and J called. Part of the clones is not carried over; for the studies checked, unresolved V genes explain less than half of this, and the remainder is unexplained. In all, the sample holds around 16,000 clones, and 86% of those were seen once. 40% to 60% of the sample belongs to the ten largest clones. The sample comprised peripheral blood. Every receptor here comes from a man in his sixties with acute or convalescent COVID-19.

This clone showed up just a few times. The chain is built from TRBV7-2 and TRBJ1-2; D unclear. Trimming took 2 bases from V and 0 from J, leaving 10 bases between them. This CDR3 is built from 15 residues. Germline CDR1 and CDR2: SGHTA and FQGNSA. CDR3 in amino acids: CASSLYVAANYGYTF. CDR3 DNA sequence: TGTGCCAGCAGCTTATATGTGGCAGCTAACTATGGCTACACCTTC.

The chain has TRBV7-2 and TRBJ2-3; 8 bases are shared with TRBD2. V dropped 5 bases and J dropped 0; count of bases not matched to a gene: 7. Germline assignment: CDR1 SGHTA and CDR2 FQGNSA. This CDR3 has 16 residues. This chain's CDR3 is CASSPPLAGSTDTQYF. The CDR3 DNA reads as TGTGCCAGCAGCCCCCCATTAGCGGGGAGCACAGATACGCAGTATTTT.

This clone has a single count. J is TRBJ1-5 and V is TRBV27; the match to TRBD1 covers 7 bases. Germline V lookup: CDR1 MNHEY, CDR2 SMNVEV (reference sequence). V lost 6 bases to trimming and J lost 1 base; unmatched junction nucleotides: 9. CDR3 size: 16 residues. DNA for the CDR3: TGTGCCAGCAGCCAGGGGGTAGGTGAGAGCAATCAGCCCCAGCATTTT. Protein product: CASSQGVGESNQPQHF.

The chain is built from TRBV11-1 and TRBJ2-7, with 8 positions matching TRBD1. Trimming cost V 3 bases and J 5 bases; bases outside gene matches: 3. CDR1 is SGHAT and CDR2 is FQDESV in the germline V gene (reference sequence). This CDR3 comprises 13 residues. The CDR3 DNA sequence: TGTGCCAGCAGCTTCCAGGGGGCCAACGAGCAGTACTTC. Its protein is CASSFQGANEQYF. Looking up the rest from reference TRBV11-1 and TRBJ2-7 gives the full variable domain: EAEVAQSPRYKITEKSQAVAFWCDPISGHATLYWYRQILGQGPELLVQFQDESVVDDSQLPKDRFSAERLKGVDSTLKIQPAELGDSAMYLCASSFQGANEQYFGPGTRLTVT.

This clone was seen a handful of times. The rearrangement links TRBV5-6 to TRBJ2-7; a possible D gene is TRBD1 (5 bases). The CDR3 contains 15 residues. V gave up 0 bases and J gave up 9 bases, with 19 bases separating them. Germline values: CDR1 SGHDT, CDR2 YYEEEE. CDR3 residues: CASSLGMTAIRLQYF. The DNA for the CDR3 is TGTGCCAGCAGCTTGGGTATGACAGCGATTCGTCTGCAGTACTTC.

Comment on this clone: The junction shows a germline mismatch at one end, possibly a read error. V and J are TRBV6-6 and TRBJ2-7; 13 positions agree with TRBD2. Looked up from germline, CDR1 is MNHNY and CDR2 is SVGAGI (reference sequence). The CDR3 spans 14 residues. CDR3 sequence (DNA): TGTGCCAGCAGACGGACTAGCGGGGGCCCTATCGCTGATTTC. Protein product: CASRRTSGGPIADF.

This clone is termed medium-sized. The chain joins TRBV5-4 to TRBJ1-2; TRBD1 is a possible D gene (6 bases). V was cut by 0 bases and J by 4 bases, with 13 bases left in between. From germline, CDR1 is SGHNT and CDR2 YYREEE (reference sequence). The CDR3 consists of 15 residues. CDR3 region: CASSLGQVVGYGYTF. The CDR3 nucleotides read TGTGCCAGCAGCTTGGGACAGGTAGTTGGCTATGGCTACACCTTC.

The rearrangement uses TRBV5-4 and TRBJ1-1; TRBD1 might be the D (5 bases). Looked up from germline, CDR1 is SGHNT and CDR2 is YYREEE (reference sequence). Trimming pared 0 bases from V and 1 base from J, leaving 7 bases between. This CDR3 contains 14 residues. The CDR3, as DNA: TGTGCCAGCAGCTTGGACAGGCGGAACACTGAAGCTTTCTTT. It yields the protein CASSLDRRNTEAFF.

The chain has TRBV7-2 and TRBJ1-3; 7 bases align to TRBD1. With V trimmed by 5 bases and J by 4 bases, 5 bases remained unmatched. This CDR3 has 14 amino acids. CDR1 is SGHTA, CDR2 FQGNSA, per germline. The DNA for the CDR3 is TGTGCCAGCAGCCTAGGGACAGCCGGAAACACCATATATTTT. Translated, it gives CASSLGTAGNTIYF.

This chain uses TRBV5-4 with TRBJ2-3, with D maybe TRBD1 (5 bases). The V end lost 3 bases, the J end lost 4 bases, and 9 bases lay between the germline ends. This CDR3 spans 13 amino acids. Germline V gene sequence: CDR1 SGHNT, CDR2 YYREEE (reference sequence). The CDR3 region is CASSSGSPDTQYF. For the CDR3, the DNA is TGTGCCAGCAGCTCAGGGTCCCCAGATACGCAGTATTTT.

This clone was counted only a few times. This rearrangement joins TRBV7-3 to TRBJ2-7; 7 nucleotides agree with TRBD1. CDR1 is SGHTA and CDR2 is FQGTGA in the germline V gene. The CDR3 contains 14 residues. After removal of 5 bases from V and 1 base from J, the junction contained 5 bases not matched to a gene. DNA of the CDR3: TGTGCCAGCAGCCAATCAGGGGGATCCTACGAGCAGTACTTC. Protein sequence: CASSQSGGSYEQYF.

The chain links TRBV21-1 to TRBJ2-6; TRBD1 was called by the table and not checked on the DNA. TRBV21-1 is a pseudogene. The CDR3 contains 16 residues. CDR3 in amino acids: CASSKTGFAGANVLTF. In nucleotides, the CDR3 is TGTGCCAGCAGCAAAACAGGGTTCGCTGGGGCCAACGTCCTGACTTTC.

In this sample, this clone is hyperexpanded. V and J are TRBV6-2 or TRBV6-3 and TRBJ1-5, with D possibly being TRBD1 (6 bases). CDR3 length: 14 amino acids. CDR1 is MNHEY, CDR2 SVGEGT, per germline. Trimming took off 4 bases at V and 16 bases at J, with 23 bases between the two ends. The CDR3 DNA follows: TGTGCCAGCAGTTCCCTCCCCTGGGGGGGCCAGCCCCATTTT. Translation gives CASSSLPWGGQPHF.

The chain is built from TRBV12-3 or TRBV12-4 and TRBJ2-2; D gene uncertain. Between the trimmed V and J ends, which lost 3 bases and 4 bases, there was a span of 6 bases. The CDR3 spans 13 residues. As DNA, the CDR3 is TGTGCCAGCAGTTTGCGTGTCACCGGGGAGCTGTTTTTT. Amino acids: CASSLRVTGELFF.